Each of the 21 T cell receptor beta chains below was sequenced from the same sample in a study of PD-1 blockade in mismatch repair-deficient tumors. Some clones are missing from TCRdb's copy, which holds only in-frame ones; the method was immunoSEQ multiplex PCR. The sample includes roughly 53,000 clones, around four fifths of them seen just once. Sequencing was performed on peripheral blood, taken 4 weeks after starting pembrolizumab. These receptors were collected from an adult with mismatch repair-deficient cancer.

This clone was recorded only once. J is TRBJ1-4 and V is TRBV11-2; tentatively, D is TRBD1 (5 bases). Germline V gene data show CDR1 as SGHAT and CDR2 as FQNNGV. The CDR3 length is 17 residues. V was pared by 5 bases and J by 8 bases, with 24 bases between. CDR3 protein: CASSREVYPFGDEKLFF. The CDR3 DNA reads TGTGCCAGCAGCCGAGAGGTCTATCCCTTTGGGGACGAAAAACTGTTTTTT.

This clone was seen once. This rearrangement joins TRBV5-4 to TRBJ2-1, with 13 bases that match TRBD2. With V trimmed by 3 bases and J by 4 bases, 4 bases remained unmatched. CDR3 length: 16 amino acids. The germline V gene encodes CDR1 SGHNT and CDR2 YYREEE (reference sequence). The CDR3 loop is CASSSKGLAGYNEQFF. CDR3 DNA sequence: TGTGCCAGCAGCTCTAAGGGACTAGCGGGGTACAATGAGCAGTTCTTC.

This clone was counted a single time. The rearrangement joins TRBV14 to TRBJ2-3; D might be TRBD2 (5 bases). Germline values: CDR1 SGHDN, CDR2 FVKESK. CDR3 length: 16 amino acids. The germline V and J ends were trimmed by 1 base and 0 bases, with 11 bases remaining between them. The CDR3 spells CASSQAQRSSTDTQYF. CDR3 nucleotide sequence: TGTGCCAGCAGCCAAGCACAGCGGTCTAGCACAGATACGCAGTATTTT.

This chain connects TRBV6-5 to TRBJ1-2; 10 bases map to TRBD1. Trimming removed 0 bases from V and 2 bases from J; junction bases left unmatched: 3. CDR1 and CDR2 from the germline V gene are MNHEY and SVGAGI. The CDR3 runs to 16 residues. The DNA for the CDR3 is TGTGCCAGCAGTTACTCCCGGACAGGGGGGAACTATGGCTACACCTTC. It specifies CASSYSRTGGNYGYTF.

The V and J genes are TRBV4-2 and TRBJ1-3; D is uncertain. V lost 1 base and J lost 0, with 10 bases in between. The germline V gene has CDR1 LGHNA and CDR2 YNFKEQ. The CDR3 totals 16 residues. The CDR3 DNA sequence: TGTGCCAGCAGCCAAGTATTGGGGAGCTCTGGAAACACCATATATTTT. Residues: CASSQVLGSSGNTIYF.

This clone was picked up one time. The chain is built from TRBV5-1 and TRBJ1-5; TRBD1 aligns across 7 bases. J gave up 6 bases and V 2 bases, and 8 bases lay outside the gene matches. There are 15 residues in the CDR3. CDR1 SGHRS and CDR2 YFSETQ come from the germline V gene. This chain's CDR3 is CASSFEGAIGQPQHF. The DNA for the CDR3 is TGCGCCAGCAGCTTTGAGGGGGCGATAGGTCAGCCCCAGCATTTT.

The rearrangement links TRBV30 to TRBJ2-2, with D unresolved. This CDR3 region has 12 residues. Germline V CDR1 and CDR2: GTSNPN, SVGIG (reference sequence). The ends were cut back, 5 bases at V and 7 bases at J, with 11 bases in the middle. CDR3 amino acids: CAWGSSGGELFF. DNA of the CDR3: TGTGCCTGGGGTAGCTCCGGCGGGGAGCTGTTTTTT.

The rearrangement uses TRBV5-5 and TRBJ2-3, with D perhaps assigned TRBD1 or TRBD2 (5 bases each). The germline V gene encodes CDR1 SGHKS and CDR2 YYEKEE (reference sequence). The length of the CDR3 is 16 residues. V lost 1 base to trimming and J lost 8 bases, with 20 bases between them. DNA for the CDR3: TGTGCCAGCAGCTTGAAGAGTGAGTGGGACGGAGGTACGCAGTATTTT. Protein product: CASSLKSEWDGGTQYF.

There are a few counts of this clone. The chain employs TRBV2 and TRBJ2-1; 10 positions agree with TRBD2. This CDR3 spans 17 amino acids. The V gene end was trimmed by 1 base and the J gene end by 6 bases; junction bases not matched to a gene: 9. CDR1 and CDR2 from the germline V gene are SNHLY and FYNNEI. The chain's CDR3 is CASSEERALAGANEQFF. CDR3 nucleotide sequence: TGTGCCAGCAGTGAAGAGAGGGCGCTAGCGGGAGCCAATGAGCAGTTCTTC.

This clone came up a few times. The V gene is TRBV7-3, the J gene TRBJ2-1, with D tentatively TRBD2 (5 bases). The germline V and J ends were trimmed by 2 bases and 10 bases, with 12 bases remaining between them. Germline assignment: CDR1 SGHTA and CDR2 FQGTGA. The CDR3 covers 13 residues. The CDR3 DNA reads TGTGCCAGCAGCTTACCCCGGGGTAACGAGCAGTTCTTC. Its protein is CASSLPRGNEQFF.

The chain is built from TRBV11-2 and TRBJ1-5; 8 positions match TRBD1. V lost 6 bases to trimming and J lost 7 bases; unmatched junction nucleotides: 5. Per germline, CDR1 SGHAT and CDR2 FQNNGV. The CDR3 is 13 amino acids. CDR3: CASSRDRRQPQHF. The CDR3 DNA reads as TGTGCCAGCAGTCGGGACAGGCGCCAGCCCCAGCATTTT.

V and J are TRBV7-3 and TRBJ2-5; D gene ambiguous. The germline gives CDR1 SGHTA, CDR2 FQGTGA. The CDR3 extends over 14 amino acids. The V and J ends lost 1 base and 2 bases respectively, with 8 bases between them. The CDR3 here is CASSLRSGQETQYF. DNA of the CDR3: TGTGCCAGCAGCTTAAGGTCAGGTCAAGAGACCCAGTACTTC.

The chain combines TRBV9 with TRBJ1-1; tentatively, D is TRBD1 (6 bases). Trimming removed 4 bases at V and 4 bases at J, with 20 bases between. Germline V gene sequence: CDR1 SGDLS, CDR2 YYNGEE. The CDR3 covers 16 residues. The CDR3 loop is CASSSPKGGGGTEAFF. The CDR3 DNA sequence: TGTGCCAGCAGCTCTCCCAAGGGAGGGGGAGGCACTGAAGCTTTCTTT. The full variable domain, completed using reference TRBV9 and TRBJ1-1, is DSGVTQTPKHLITATGQRVTLRCSPRSGDLSVYWYQQSLDQGLQFLIQYYNGEERAKGNILERFSAQQFPDLHSELNLSSLELGDSALYFCASSSPKGGGGTEAFFGQGTRLTVV.

The chain carries TRBV6-6 and TRBJ2-7, with TRBD2 identical over 7 bases. Trimming removed 5 bases from V and 7 bases from J; junction bases left unmatched: 11. Germline CDR1 reads MNHNY; CDR2 reads SVGAGI (reference sequence). CDR3 length: 14 residues. For the CDR3, the DNA is TGTGCCAGCAGTAGAACCTCAACTAGCGCTGAGCAGTACTTC. Translated: CASSRTSTSAEQYF.

The chain links TRBV11-2 to TRBJ2-5; 10 bases map to TRBD2. Trimming cost V 5 bases and J 5 bases; bases outside gene matches: 8. CDR1 SGHAT and CDR2 FQNNGV come from the germline V gene. The CDR3 contains 15 residues. CDR3 sequence: CASSRSGRAGETQYF. Here the CDR3 DNA reads TGTGCCAGCAGCCGAAGCGGGAGGGCCGGGGAGACCCAGTACTTC.

V usage is TRBV9 and J usage is TRBJ2-2, with 9 nucleotides matching TRBD2. This CDR3 has 15 amino acids. V was pared by 2 bases and J by 5 bases, with 4 bases of the junction left unmatched. The germline V gene has CDR1 SGDLS and CDR2 YYNGEE. The DNA for the CDR3 is TGTGCCAGCAGCGTCTCGGGACTAGCTACCGGGGAGCTGTTTTTT. The encoded protein is CASSVSGLATGELFF.

The chain couples TRBV7-3 to TRBJ2-3, with D tentatively TRBD1 (6 bases). Between the trimmed V and J ends, which lost 5 bases and 2 bases, there was a span of 11 bases. CDR3 size: 14 residues. Germline V gene lookup returns CDR1 SGHTA and CDR2 FQGTGA. The chain's CDR3 is CASSRDRTTDTQYF. CDR3 nucleotides: TGTGCCAGCAGCCGAGACAGGACCACAGATACGCAGTATTTT. The full variable domain, its missing parts supplied by reference TRBV7-3 and TRBJ2-3, is GAGVSQTPSNKVTEKGKYVELRCDPISGHTALYWYRQSLGQGPEFLIYFQGTGAADDSGLPNDRFFAVRPEGSVSTLKIQRTERGDSAVYLCASSRDRTTDTQYFGPGTRLTVL.

In this sample, this clone turned up once. The rearrangement uses TRBV27 and TRBJ2-2; TRBD1 aligns across 9 bases. Germline V gene sequence: CDR1 MNHEY, CDR2 SMNVEV (reference sequence). V lost 4 bases to trimming and J lost 4 bases; unmatched junction nucleotides: 4. This CDR3 comprises 15 residues. The CDR3 loop reads CASSWGTGITGELFF. DNA for the CDR3: TGTGCCAGCAGTTGGGGGACAGGGATCACCGGGGAGCTGTTTTTT.

The genes are TRBV5-4 and TRBJ2-5; 12 nucleotides align to TRBD2. CDR3 length equals 17 residues. CDR1 and CDR2 from the germline V gene are SGHNT and YYREEE (reference sequence). After removal of 4 bases from V and 4 bases from J, the junction contained 11 bases not matched to a gene. Here the CDR3 DNA reads TGTGCCAGCAGCCCGCGACCTAGCGGGAGGGCCGGAGAGACCCAGTACTTC. It is translated as CASSPRPSGRAGETQYF. Using reference TRBV5-4 and TRBJ2-5 for the parts outside the CDR3, the full variable domain is ETGVTQSPTHLIKTRGQQVTLRCSSQSGHNTVSWYQQALGQGPQFIFQYYREEENGRGNFPPRFSGLQFPNYSSELNVNALELDDSALYLCASSPRPSGRAGETQYFGPGTRLLVL.

The chain combines TRBV5-1 with TRBJ1-4; D gene ambiguous. The V gene's germline CDR1 is SGHRS and CDR2 YFSETQ. The CDR3 is 15 amino acids. Trimming shortened V by 1 base and J by 5 bases, and 12 bases separated the two germline ends. The CDR3 reads CASSLLGSDNEKLFF. The CDR3, as DNA: TGCGCCAGCAGCTTGTTGGGGTCGGACAATGAAAAACTGTTTTTT.

The V gene is TRBV7-6, the J gene TRBJ2-1, with D possibly being TRBD2 (5 bases). V was clipped by 1 base and J by 4 bases, with 11 bases between them. CDR1 is SGHVS, CDR2 FNYEAQ, per germline. CDR3 length: 15 amino acids. The CDR3 here is CASSLGGSLYNEQFF. In DNA, the CDR3 is TGTGCCAGCAGCTTAGGTGGGAGCCTATACAATGAGCAGTTCTTC.